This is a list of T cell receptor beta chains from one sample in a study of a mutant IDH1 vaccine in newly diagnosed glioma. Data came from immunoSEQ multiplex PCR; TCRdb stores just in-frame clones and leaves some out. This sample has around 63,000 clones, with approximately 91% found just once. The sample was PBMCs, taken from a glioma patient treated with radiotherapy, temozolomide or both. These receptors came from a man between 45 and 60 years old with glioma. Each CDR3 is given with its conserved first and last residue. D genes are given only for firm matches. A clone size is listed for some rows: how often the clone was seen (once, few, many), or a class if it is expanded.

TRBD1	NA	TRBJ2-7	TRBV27	TGTGCCAGCAGTTTATATAGCCCCGGGGACAGGGAGGGTGGCGAGCAGTACTTC	CASSLYSPGDREGGEQYF
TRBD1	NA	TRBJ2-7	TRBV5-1	TGCGCCAGCAGCTTGGAGGCAGGGGGACGGATTAACGAGCAGTACTTC	CASSLEAGGRINEQYF
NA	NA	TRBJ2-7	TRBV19	TGTGCCAGTAGTATGGATACCTCCTACGAGCAGTACTTC	CASSMDTSYEQYF
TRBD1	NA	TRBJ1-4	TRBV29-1	TGCAGCGTTACCGGGACAGGGAGTAATGAAAAACTGTTTTTT	CSVTGTGSNEKLFF
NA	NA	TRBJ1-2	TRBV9	TGTGCCAGCAGCGTCGGGGGTGAGGGCTACACCTTC	CASSVGGEGYTF
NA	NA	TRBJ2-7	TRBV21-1	TGTGCCAGCAGCAACGCCGGACAGGGTTGCCACGAGCAGTACTTC	CASSNAGQGCHEQYF
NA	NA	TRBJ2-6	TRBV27	TGTGCCAGCAGTTTTAGGACCTCTGGGGCCAACGTCCTGACTTTC	CASSFRTSGANVLTF
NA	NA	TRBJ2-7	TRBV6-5	TGTGCCAGCAGTTACGAGGAAGAAGCCTACGAGCAGTACTTC	CASSYEEEAYEQYF
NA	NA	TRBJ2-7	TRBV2	TGTGCCAGCGGGAAAGGGACGGGACACGAGCAGTACTTC	CASGKGTGHEQYF
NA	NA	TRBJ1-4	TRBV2	TGTGCCAGCTGGGGGACCAGCCCTGCAACTAATGAAAAACTGTTTTTT	CASWGTSPATNEKLFF
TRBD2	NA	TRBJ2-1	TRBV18	TGTGCCAGCTCATCGACGACTAGCTATGCACCATACAATGAGCAGTTCTTC	CASSSTTSYAPYNEQFF
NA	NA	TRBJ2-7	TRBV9	TGTGCCAGCAGCGTAGGACAGGGGAGGGGCTACGAGCAGTACTTC	CASSVGQGRGYEQYF
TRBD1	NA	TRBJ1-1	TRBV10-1	TGCGCCAGCAGCCTTTACCGGGACAGGAACACTGAAGCTTTCTTT	CASSLYRDRNTEAFF
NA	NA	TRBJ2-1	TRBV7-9	TGTGCCAGCAGCTTAGGGGTGGACTACAATGAGCAGTTCTTC	CASSLGVDYNEQFF
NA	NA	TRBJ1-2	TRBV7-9	TGTGCCAGCAGCTTCGGCAGCTCTAACTATGGCTACACCTTC	CASSFGSSNYGYTF
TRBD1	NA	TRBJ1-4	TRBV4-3	TGCGCCAGCAGCCTCCGGACAGGCTGGGCGGCTAATGAAAAACTGTTTTTT	CASSLRTGWAANEKLFF
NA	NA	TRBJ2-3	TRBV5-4	TGTGCCAGCAGCTTGGCGGGAGTGAGCACAGATACGCAGTATTTT	CASSLAGVSTDTQYF
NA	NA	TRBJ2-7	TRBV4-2	TGTGCCAGCAGTCAAGCGCAGGGAAGGCCGCAACTCTACGAGCAGTACTTC	CASSQAQGRPQLYEQYF
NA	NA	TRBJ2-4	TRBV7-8	TGTGCCAGCAGCCCCCCGCCCTTGAACATTCAGTACTTC	CASSPPPLNIQYF
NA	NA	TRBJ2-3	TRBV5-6	TGTGCCAGCAAGCCCCGGGTCTCCGGAGATACGCAGTATTTT	CASKPRVSGDTQYF
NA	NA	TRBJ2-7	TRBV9	TGTGCCAGCAGCGTAGGTGCAGGCGCCTACGAGCAGTACTTC	CASSVGAGAYEQYF
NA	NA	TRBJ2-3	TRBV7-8	TGTGCCAGCAGCTTTTTGCGGGACACAGATACGCAGTATTTT	CASSFLRDTDTQYF
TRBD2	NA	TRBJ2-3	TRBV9	TGTGCCAGCAGCGTAGGGGCTAGCGGAGAAGTCACAGATACGCAGTATTTT	CASSVGASGEVTDTQYF
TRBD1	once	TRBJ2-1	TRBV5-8	TGTGCCAGCAGCTTCACCGGGACAGGCCCCTACAATGAGCAGTTCTTC	CASSFTGTGPYNEQFF
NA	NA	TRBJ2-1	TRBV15	TGTGCCACCTTCAATGGATTCCTGGATCAGGGGATGGAAAATGAGCAGTTCTTC	CATFNGFLDQGMENEQFF
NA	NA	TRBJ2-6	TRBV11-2	TGTGCCAGCAGCTTAGGGCTCTCTGGGGCCAACGTCCTGACTTTC	CASSLGLSGANVLTF
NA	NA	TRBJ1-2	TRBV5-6	TGTGCCAGCAGCTTGGAGACAACTCCTATTGCTAACTATGGCTACACCTTC	CASSLETTPIANYGYTF
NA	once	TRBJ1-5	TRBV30	TGTGCCTGGAGTGCGGGGATTGGCAATCAGCCCCAGCATTTT	CAWSAGIGNQPQHF
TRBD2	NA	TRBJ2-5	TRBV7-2	TGTGCCAGCAGCGCCGGACTAGCGGGGCCAGAGACCCAGTACTTC	CASSAGLAGPETQYF
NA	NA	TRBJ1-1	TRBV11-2	TGTGCCAGCCGCAGCTTAGTGGGGTCGGGTGAAGCTTTCTTT	CASRSLVGSGEAFF
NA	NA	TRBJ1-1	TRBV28	TGTGCCAGCAGTCCTAACTGGGGCACTGAAGCTTTCTTT	CASSPNWGTEAFF
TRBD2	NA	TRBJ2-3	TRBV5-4	TGTGCCAGCTCAAGCGGGATGGAGGCTGTGGATACGCAGTATTTT	CASSSGMEAVDTQYF